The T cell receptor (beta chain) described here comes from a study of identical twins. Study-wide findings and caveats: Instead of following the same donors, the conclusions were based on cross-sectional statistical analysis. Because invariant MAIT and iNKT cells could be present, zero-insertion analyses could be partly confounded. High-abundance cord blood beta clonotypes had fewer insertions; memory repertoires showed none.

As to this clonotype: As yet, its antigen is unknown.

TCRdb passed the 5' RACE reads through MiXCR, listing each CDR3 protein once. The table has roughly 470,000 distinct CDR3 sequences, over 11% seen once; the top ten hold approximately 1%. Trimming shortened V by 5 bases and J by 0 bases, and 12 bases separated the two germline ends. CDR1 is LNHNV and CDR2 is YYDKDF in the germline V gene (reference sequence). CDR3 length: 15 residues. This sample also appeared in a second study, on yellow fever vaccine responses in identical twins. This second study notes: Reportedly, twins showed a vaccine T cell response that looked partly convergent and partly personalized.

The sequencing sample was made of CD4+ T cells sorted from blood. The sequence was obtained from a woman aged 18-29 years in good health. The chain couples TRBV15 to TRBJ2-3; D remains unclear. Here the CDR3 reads CATSEVSLSTDTQYF. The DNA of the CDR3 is TGTGCCACCAGCGAGGTCTCCCTTAGCACAGATACGCAGTATTTT.